This T cell receptor beta chain emerged from a study of T cells in localized non-small cell lung cancer. Produced via immunoSEQ multiplex PCR; TCRdb's table is partial and in-frame only. The sample holds about 40,000 clones; 80% to 90% are singletons and the top ten take 2.7%. The length of the CDR3 is 11 residues. V gave up 0 bases and J gave up 8 bases, with 4 bases separating them. CDR1 and CDR2 (germline): MDHEN, SYDVKM. The receptor was derived from a woman aged 35 to 70 with stage I lung adenocarcinoma. The input for sequencing was peripheral blood, taken before any cancer treatment. The J gene is TRBJ1-2, the V gene TRBV28, with D unresolved. The CDR3 reads CASSLWFGYTF. The DNA of the CDR3 is TGTGCCAGCAGTTTATGGTTCGGCTACACCTTC.